This T cell receptor (beta chain) was retrieved from a study of blood T cell repertoires in COVID-19 (dated by TCRdb to about 2020). Context from the whole study: Samples covering the acute and convalescent phases of COVID-19 were provided by collaborators in the United States, Italy and Spain. The prospective study material was composed of cDNA or gDNA derived from T cells, B-cell-depleted T cells, or PBMCs. Subjects who had been exposed to COVID-19, were actively infected with it, or had recovered from it provided the deeply sampled blood TCRbeta repertoires that made up the dataset. A freely available public database, intended as a resource for researchers studying the immune response to SARS-CoV-2, is where the repertoires were released. The samples were drawn from two sources: the first 160 participants of the ongoing ImmuneRACE study, and over 950 subjects contributed by 6 global collaborators. Sample metadata almost always included a de-identified subject ID, COVID-19 status, age in years and sex. Where available, HLA class I and class II types were taken from metadata supplied by the sample provider and were not determined by assay-based typing. What the work shows at the level of the full study, not this receptor alone: How much clinical and demographic metadata was included differed by source and by participant, and the metadata was provided uncurated.

The immunoSEQ Assay, a bias-controlled multiplex PCR, was used to amplify TCRbeta CDR3 regions from genomic DNA. The paper's processing steps were these. Nucleated cell counts per sample were estimated from amplification of reference gene primers within the assay. To quantify the absolute abundance of each unique TCRbeta CDR3 rearrangement, sequence reads were collapsed and filtered. For each sample, productive Simpson clonality was calculated as the square root of Simpson's diversity index over productive rearrangements. The table comes from immuneACCESS by way of TCRdb, which keeps in-frame sequences with V and J called. Part of the clones is missing from these tables; in studies checked, under half for an unresolved V gene and the rest for unknown reasons. V, J and clone size are taken as reported in that table, and D and trimming were inferred from the DNA itself. The sample table contains approximately 500,000 clones; only one count was recorded for about 88% of them. The top ten hold roughly 8% of the sample.

About this clone: Its cognate antigen has yet to be identified. No clone much larger than this one lies a single base away; base qualities are absent.

One collaborating source in Seattle enrolled patients while the patients were actively infected and followed the patients over time throughout the course of disease. Whole blood was collected in K2EDTA tubes by collaborating institutions according to the institutions' own protocols. For TCRbeta analysis, collaborators shipped samples as frozen whole blood, isolated PBMCs, or DNA extracted from either of those sample types. Taken from cysteine to phenylalanine, the CDR3 has 17 residues. Solely the CDR3 DNA is kept, with 51 bases framed from the first base. Here V drops 4 bases and J drops 0 bases, and the junction holds 12 bases not matched to any gene. CDR1 and CDR2, per the germline V gene, are SGHRS and YFSETQ.

The TCR was taken from a woman aged 45-60 years with COVID-19, enrolled during active disease. Sequenced: peripheral blood. The rearranged segments are TRBV5-1 and TRBJ1-1, with 7 bases aligning to TRBD1. The CDR3 is CASSPRGGTALNTEAFF. The nucleotides read TGCGCCAGCAGCCCCCGAGGGGGCACGGCCTTGAACACTGAAGCTTTCTTT.